Listed below are T cell receptor beta chains from one sample, sequenced in a study of OX40 agonist ivuxolimab in advanced cancers. Clones were sequenced by immunoSEQ multiplex PCR, and TCRdb holds only the in-frame ones, with some missing. The sample has over 95,000 clones, 90% to 97% seen once. The sequences come from CD4+ or CD8+ T cells sorted from blood, collected in a trial of the OX40 agonist ivuxolimab. These receptors all come from an adult with an advanced solid tumor such as melanoma, head and neck, liver or kidney cancer. Both conserved end residues are part of each CDR3. The D gene is left open where the match is weak. Only part of the rows carry a size: once, few, many, or a class if the clone is expanded.

v_gene	d_gene	abundance	j_gene	CDR3aa	CDR3nt
TRBV6-4	-	-	TRBJ1-1	CASRDRNTEAFF	TGTGCCAGCAGGGACAGGAACACTGAAGCTTTCTTT
TRBV2	-	-	TRBJ1-1	CASSDGRVETEAFF	TGTGCCAGCAGTGACGGCAGGGTAGAGACTGAAGCTTTCTTT
TRBV6-5	-	-	TRBJ2-2	CASSYFGGNTGELFF	TGTGCCAGCAGTTACTTTGGGGGGAACACCGGGGAGCTGTTTTTT
TRBV6-5	-	-	TRBJ1-1	CASRSLMGWTEAFF	TGTGCCAGCAGGTCATTAATGGGATGGACTGAAGCTTTCTTT
TRBV7-2	-	-	TRBJ1-3	CASSLSGIGNTIYF	TGTGCCAGCAGCTTATCCGGAATCGGAAACACCATATATTTT
TRBV7-9	TRBD1	once	TRBJ2-7	CASSSWDSSYEQYF	TGTGCCAGCAGCTCGTGGGACAGCTCCTACGAGCAGTACTTC
TRBV6-6	-	-	TRBJ2-5	CASSYYDYSGGETQYF	TGTGCCAGCAGTTACTACGACTATTCCGGAGGGGAGACCCAGTACTTC
TRBV11-2	TRBD2	-	TRBJ2-7	CAMGRERGYEQYF	TGTGCCATGGGGCGGGAGAGAGGCTACGAGCAGTACTTC
TRBV11-1	-	-	TRBJ2-1	CASSLGLNEQFF	TGTGCCAGCAGCTTAGGACTAAATGAGCAGTTCTTC
TRBV4-3	-	-	TRBJ2-2	CASSQGETGELFF	TGCGCCAGCAGCCAAGGGGAAACCGGGGAGCTGTTTTTT
TRBV6-1	-	-	TRBJ1-4	CASSGGTEWADEKLFF	TGTGCCAGCAGTGGGGGGACTGAATGGGCGGATGAAAAACTGTTTTTT
TRBV9	TRBD1	-	TRBJ2-5	CASSVVPGQQGDQETQYF	TGTGCCAGCAGCGTAGTTCCAGGTCAGCAGGGGGACCAAGAGACCCAGTACTTC
TRBV14	-	-	TRBJ1-2	CASSHETDNYGYTF	TGTGCCAGCAGCCATGAGACAGATAACTATGGCTACACCTTC
TRBV6-1	-	once	TRBJ2-7	CASSEMEKDYF	TGTGCCAGCAGTGAAATGGAAAAGGACTACTTC
TRBV5-4	-	-	TRBJ2-5	CASSLVDGALETQYF	TGTGCCAGCAGCTTAGTGGACGGGGCGCTGGAGACCCAGTACTTC
TRBV7-2	TRBD1	-	TRBJ2-3	CASSRATGGGTDTQYF	TGTGCCAGCAGCCGGGCGACAGGGGGTGGCACAGATACGCAGTATTTT